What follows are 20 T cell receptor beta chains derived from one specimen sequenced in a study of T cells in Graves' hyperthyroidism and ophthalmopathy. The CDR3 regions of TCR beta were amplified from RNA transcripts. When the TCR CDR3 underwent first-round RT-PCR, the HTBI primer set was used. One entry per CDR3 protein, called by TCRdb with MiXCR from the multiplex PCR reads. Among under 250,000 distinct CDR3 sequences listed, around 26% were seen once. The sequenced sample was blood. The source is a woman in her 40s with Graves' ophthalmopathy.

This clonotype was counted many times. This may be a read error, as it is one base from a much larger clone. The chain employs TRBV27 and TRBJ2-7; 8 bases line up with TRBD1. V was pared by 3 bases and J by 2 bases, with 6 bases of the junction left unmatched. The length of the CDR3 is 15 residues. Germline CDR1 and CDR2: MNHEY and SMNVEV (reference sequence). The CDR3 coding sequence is TGTGCCAGCAGTTTTTCGACAGGGGAAACCTACGAGCAGTACTTC. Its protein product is CASSFSTGETYEQYF.

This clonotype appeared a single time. CDR3 sequence: CASSLGFGYTF. The CDR3 nucleotides read TGTGCCAGCAGTTTGGGTTTTGGCTACACCTTC. The rearrangement uses TRBV12-3 or TRBV12-4 and TRBJ1-2, with unresolved D. This CDR3 is 11 amino acids long. Trimming stripped 3 bases from V and 7 bases from J, with 6 bases between.

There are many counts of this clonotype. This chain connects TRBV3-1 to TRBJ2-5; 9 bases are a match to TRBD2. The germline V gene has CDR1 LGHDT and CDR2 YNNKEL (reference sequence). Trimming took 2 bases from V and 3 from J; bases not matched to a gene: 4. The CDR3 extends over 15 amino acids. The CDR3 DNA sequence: TGTGCCAGCAGCCAACCTCTAGCGGGAAAAGAGACCCAGTACTTC. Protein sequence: CASSQPLAGKETQYF.

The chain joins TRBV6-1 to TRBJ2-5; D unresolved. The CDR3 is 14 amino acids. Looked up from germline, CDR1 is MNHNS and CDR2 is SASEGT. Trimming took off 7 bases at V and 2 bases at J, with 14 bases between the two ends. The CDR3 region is CASTLSGLQETQYF. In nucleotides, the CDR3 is TGTGCCAGCACCCTCTCCGGGTTACAAGAGACCCAGTACTTC.

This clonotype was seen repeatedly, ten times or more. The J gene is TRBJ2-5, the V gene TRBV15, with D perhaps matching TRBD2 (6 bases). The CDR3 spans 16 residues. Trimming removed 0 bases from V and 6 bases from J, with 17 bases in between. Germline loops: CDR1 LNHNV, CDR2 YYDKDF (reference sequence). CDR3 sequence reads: CATSRDQGLGGKTQYF. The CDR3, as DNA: TGTGCCACCAGCAGAGATCAAGGCCTTGGGGGGAAGACCCAGTACTTC.

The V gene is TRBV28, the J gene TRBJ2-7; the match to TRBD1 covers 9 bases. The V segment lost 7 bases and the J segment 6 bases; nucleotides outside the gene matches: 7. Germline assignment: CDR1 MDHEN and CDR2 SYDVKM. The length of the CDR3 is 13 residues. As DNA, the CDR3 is TGTGCCAGCAATCCCGGGGACAGGGCCGAGCAGTACTTC. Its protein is CASNPGDRAEQYF.

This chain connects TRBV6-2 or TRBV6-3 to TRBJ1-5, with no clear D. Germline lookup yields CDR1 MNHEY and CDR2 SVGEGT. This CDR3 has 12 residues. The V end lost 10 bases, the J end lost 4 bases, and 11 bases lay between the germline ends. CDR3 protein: CATGLRNQPQHF. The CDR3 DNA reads TGTGCCACGGGTCTTCGTAATCAGCCCCAGCATTTT.

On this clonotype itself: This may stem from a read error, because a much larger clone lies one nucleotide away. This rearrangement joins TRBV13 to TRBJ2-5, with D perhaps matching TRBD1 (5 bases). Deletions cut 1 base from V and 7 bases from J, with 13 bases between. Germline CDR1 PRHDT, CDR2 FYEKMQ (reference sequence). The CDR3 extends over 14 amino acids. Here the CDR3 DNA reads TGTGCCAGCAGCTTAGTTCAGGGTTTAGGGACCCAGTACTTC. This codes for CASSLVQGLGTQYF.

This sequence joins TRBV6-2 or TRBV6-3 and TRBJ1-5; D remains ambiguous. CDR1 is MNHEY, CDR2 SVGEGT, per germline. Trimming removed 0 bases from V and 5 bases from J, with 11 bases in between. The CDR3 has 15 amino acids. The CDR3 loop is CASSYSTRSDQPQHF. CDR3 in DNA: TGTGCCAGCAGTTACTCGACACGGTCTGATCAGCCCCAGCATTTT.

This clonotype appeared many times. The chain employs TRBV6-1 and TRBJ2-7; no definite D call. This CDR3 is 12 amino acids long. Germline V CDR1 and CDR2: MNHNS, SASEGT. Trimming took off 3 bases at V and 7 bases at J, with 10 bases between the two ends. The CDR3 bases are TGTGCCAGCAGTGATTTGGGGTTTGAGCAGTACTTC. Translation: CASSDLGFEQYF.

The CDR3 is CASSSRGSNYGYTF. The CDR3 DNA reads TGTGCCAGCAGCTCCAGGGGGTCTAACTATGGCTACACCTTC. V and J are TRBV7-2 and TRBJ1-2, with 7 bases identical to TRBD1. Trimming cost V 4 bases and J 0 bases; bases outside gene matches: 2. Germline CDR1 and CDR2: SGHTA and FQGNSA. The CDR3 is 14 amino acids.

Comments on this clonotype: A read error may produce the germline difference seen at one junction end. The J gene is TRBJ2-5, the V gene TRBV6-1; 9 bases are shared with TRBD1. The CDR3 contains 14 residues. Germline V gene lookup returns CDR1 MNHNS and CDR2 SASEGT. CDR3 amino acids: CVSRRDRVRETQYF. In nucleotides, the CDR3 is TGTGTCAGCAGAAGGGACAGGGTGAGGGAGACCCAGTACTTC.

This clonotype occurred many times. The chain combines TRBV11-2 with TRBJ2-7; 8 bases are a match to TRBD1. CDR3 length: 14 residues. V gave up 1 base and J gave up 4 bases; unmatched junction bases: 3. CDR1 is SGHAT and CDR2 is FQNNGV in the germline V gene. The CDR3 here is CASSLGQGRYEQYF. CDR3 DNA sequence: TGTGCCAGCAGCTTAGGACAGGGGCGGTACGAGCAGTACTTC.

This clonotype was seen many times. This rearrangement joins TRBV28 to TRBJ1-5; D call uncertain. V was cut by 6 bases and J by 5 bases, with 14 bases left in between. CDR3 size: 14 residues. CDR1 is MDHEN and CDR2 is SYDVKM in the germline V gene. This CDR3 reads CASRSPTPYQPQHF. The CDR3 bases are TGTGCCAGCAGATCCCCCACCCCCTATCAGCCCCAGCATTTT.

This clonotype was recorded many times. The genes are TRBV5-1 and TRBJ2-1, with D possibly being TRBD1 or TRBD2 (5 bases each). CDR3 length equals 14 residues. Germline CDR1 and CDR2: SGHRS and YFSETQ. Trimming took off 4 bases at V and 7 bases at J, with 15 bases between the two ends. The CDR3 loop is CASSPGTGRNEQFF. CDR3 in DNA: TGCGCCAGCAGCCCTGGGACGGGAAGGAATGAGCAGTTCTTC. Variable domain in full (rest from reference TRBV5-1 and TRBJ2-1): KAGVTQTPRYLIKTRGQQVTLSCSPISGHRSVSWYQQTPGQGLQFLFEYFSETQRNKGNFPGRFSGRQFSNSRSEMNVSTLELGDSALYLCASSPGTGRNEQFFGPGTRLTVL.

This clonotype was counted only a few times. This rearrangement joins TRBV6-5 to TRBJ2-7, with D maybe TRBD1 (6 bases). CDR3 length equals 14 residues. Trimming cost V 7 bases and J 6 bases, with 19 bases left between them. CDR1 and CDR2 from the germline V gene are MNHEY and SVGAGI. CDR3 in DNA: TGTGCCAGCAAGGCCGGGACACCCGAGGGCGAGCAGTACTTC. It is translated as CASKAGTPEGEQYF.

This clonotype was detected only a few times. CDR3 in DNA: TGTGCCAGTACCCCGACAGGGTCTAACTATGGCTACACCTTC. Translation gives CASTPTGSNYGYTF. The V gene is TRBV19, the J gene TRBJ1-2; 7 nucleotides match TRBD1. Germline values: CDR1 LNHDA, CDR2 SQIVND (reference sequence). This CDR3 has 14 residues. The junction had 5 bases not matched to a gene; V was cut back by 7 bases and J by 0 bases.

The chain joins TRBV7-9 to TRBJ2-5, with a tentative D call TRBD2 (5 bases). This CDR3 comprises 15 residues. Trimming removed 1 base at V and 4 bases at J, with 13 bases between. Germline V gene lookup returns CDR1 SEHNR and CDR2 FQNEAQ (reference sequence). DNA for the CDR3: TGTGCCAGCAGCTTAGGCTCCCGGGGAGCAGAGACCCAGTACTTC. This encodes CASSLGSRGAETQYF.

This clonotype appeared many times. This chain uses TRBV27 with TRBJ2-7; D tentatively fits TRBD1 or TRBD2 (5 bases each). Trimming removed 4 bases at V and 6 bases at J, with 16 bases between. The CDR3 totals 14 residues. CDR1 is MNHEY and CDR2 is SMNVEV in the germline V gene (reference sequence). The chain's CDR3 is CASSSSLRGLEQYF. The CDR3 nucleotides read TGTGCCAGCAGTTCCAGCCTGAGGGGCCTCGAGCAGTACTTC.

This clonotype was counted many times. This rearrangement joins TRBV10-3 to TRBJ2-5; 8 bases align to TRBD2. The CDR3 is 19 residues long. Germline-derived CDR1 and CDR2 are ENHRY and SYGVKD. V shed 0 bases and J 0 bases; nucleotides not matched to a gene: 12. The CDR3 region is CAISESGRQLAVYQETQYF. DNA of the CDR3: TGTGCCATCAGTGAGTCTGGTCGCCAACTAGCGGTGTACCAAGAGACCCAGTACTTC.